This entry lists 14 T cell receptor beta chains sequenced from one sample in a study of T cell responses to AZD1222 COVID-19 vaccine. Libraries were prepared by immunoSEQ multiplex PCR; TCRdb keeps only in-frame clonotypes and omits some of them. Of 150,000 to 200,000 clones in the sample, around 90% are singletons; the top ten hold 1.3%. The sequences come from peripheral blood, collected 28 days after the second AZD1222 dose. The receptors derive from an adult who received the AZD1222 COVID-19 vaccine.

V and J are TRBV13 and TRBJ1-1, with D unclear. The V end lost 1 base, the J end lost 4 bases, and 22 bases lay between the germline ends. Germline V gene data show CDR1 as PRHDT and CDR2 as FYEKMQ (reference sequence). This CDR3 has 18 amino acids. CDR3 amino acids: CASSLEGSVLGMGTEAFF. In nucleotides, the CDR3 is TGTGCCAGCAGCTTAGAAGGTTCGGTGCTCGGAATGGGCACTGAAGCTTTCTTT.

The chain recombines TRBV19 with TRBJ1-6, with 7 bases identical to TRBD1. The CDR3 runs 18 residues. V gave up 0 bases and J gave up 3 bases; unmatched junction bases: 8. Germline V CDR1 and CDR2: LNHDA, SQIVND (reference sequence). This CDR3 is CASSIDSTGTDYNSPLHF. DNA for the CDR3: TGTGCCAGTAGTATAGACTCTACCGGGACAGACTATAATTCACCCCTCCACTTT. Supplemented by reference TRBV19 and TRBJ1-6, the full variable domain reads DGGITQSPKYLFRKEGQNVTLSCEQNLNHDAMYWYRQDPGQGLRLIYYSQIVNDFQKGDIAEGYSVSREKKESFPLTVTSAQKNPTAFYLCASSIDSTGTDYNSPLHFGNGTRLTVT.

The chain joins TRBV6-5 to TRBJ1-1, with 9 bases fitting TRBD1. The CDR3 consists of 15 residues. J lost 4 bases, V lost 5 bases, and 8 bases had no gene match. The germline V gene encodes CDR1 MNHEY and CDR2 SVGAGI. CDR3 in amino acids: CASSTGTGIFTEAFF. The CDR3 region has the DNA TGTGCCAGCAGTACCGGGACAGGGATTTTCACTGAAGCTTTCTTT.

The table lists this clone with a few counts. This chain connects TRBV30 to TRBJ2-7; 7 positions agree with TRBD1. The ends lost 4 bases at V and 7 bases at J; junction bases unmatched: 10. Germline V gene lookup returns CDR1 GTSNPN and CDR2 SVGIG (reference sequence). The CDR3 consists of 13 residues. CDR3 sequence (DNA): TGTGCCTGGACGAGGGGGCCCTTTGAGGAGCAGTACTTC. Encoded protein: CAWTRGPFEEQYF.

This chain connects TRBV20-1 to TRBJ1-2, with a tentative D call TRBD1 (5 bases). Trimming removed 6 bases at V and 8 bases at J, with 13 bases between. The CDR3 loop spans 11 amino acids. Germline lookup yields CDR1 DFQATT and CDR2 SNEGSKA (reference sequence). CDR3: CSALTGGGYTF. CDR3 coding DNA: TGCAGTGCCCTAACTGGGGGGGGCTACACCTTC.

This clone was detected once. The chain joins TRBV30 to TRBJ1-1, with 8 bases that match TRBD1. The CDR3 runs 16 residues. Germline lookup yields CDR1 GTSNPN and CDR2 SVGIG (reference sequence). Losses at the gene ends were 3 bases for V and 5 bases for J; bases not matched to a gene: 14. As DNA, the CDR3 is TGTGCCTGGAGCGCCCTCACTCACAGGGGGGGGACTGAAGCTTTCTTT. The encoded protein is CAWSALTHRGGTEAFF.

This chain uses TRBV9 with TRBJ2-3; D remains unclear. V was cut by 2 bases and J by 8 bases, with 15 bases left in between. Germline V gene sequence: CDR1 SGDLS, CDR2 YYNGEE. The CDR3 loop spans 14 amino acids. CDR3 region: CASSVNDRVGTQYF. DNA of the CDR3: TGTGCCAGCAGCGTTAACGACCGCGTGGGTACGCAGTATTTT.

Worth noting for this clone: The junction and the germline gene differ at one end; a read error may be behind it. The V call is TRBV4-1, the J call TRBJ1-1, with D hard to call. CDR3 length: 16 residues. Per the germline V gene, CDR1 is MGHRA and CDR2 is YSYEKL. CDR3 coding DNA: TGCGCCAGCAGCCAAGAAAGCCCGAGGGAGAACAATGAAGCTTTCTTT. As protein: CASSQESPRENNEAFF.

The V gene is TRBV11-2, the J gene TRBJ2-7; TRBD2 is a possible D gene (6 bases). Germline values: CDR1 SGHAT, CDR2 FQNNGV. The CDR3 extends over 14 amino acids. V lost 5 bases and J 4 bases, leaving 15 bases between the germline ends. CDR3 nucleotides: TGTGCCAGCAGCCAGGGACTTCGATCATACGAGCAGTACTTC. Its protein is CASSQGLRSYEQYF.

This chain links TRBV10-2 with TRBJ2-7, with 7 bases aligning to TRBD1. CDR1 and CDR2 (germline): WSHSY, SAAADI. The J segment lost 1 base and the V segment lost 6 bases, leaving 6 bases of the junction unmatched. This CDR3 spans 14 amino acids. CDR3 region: CASSRTGASYEQYF. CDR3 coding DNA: TGCGCCAGCAGCCGAACAGGGGCGTCCTACGAGCAGTACTTC.

The CDR3, as DNA: TGTGCCAGCAGCCCATTGCAGGGGGGACAAAACACCATATATTTT. Its translation is CASSPLQGGQNTIYF. V is TRBV3-1 (or the pseudogene TRBV3-2) and J is TRBJ1-3; TRBD1 aligns across 7 bases. The ends lost 4 bases at V and 6 bases at J; junction bases unmatched: 9. The length of the CDR3 is 15 residues. CDR1 is LGHDT, CDR2 YNNKEL, per germline (reference sequence).

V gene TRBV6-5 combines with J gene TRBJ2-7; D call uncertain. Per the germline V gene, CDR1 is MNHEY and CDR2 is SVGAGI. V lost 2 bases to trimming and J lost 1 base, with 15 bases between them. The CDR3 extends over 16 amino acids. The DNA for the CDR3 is TGTGCCAGCAGTTACAGCTACCGGGCAAAATCCTACGAGCAGTACTTC. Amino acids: CASSYSYRAKSYEQYF.

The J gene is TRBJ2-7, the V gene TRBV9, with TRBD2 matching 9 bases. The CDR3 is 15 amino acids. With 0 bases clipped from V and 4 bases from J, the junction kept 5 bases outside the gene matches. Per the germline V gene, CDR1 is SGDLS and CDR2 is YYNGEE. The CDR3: CASSVVASGEYEQYF. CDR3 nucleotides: TGTGCCAGCAGCGTAGTGGCTAGCGGGGAGTACGAGCAGTACTTC.

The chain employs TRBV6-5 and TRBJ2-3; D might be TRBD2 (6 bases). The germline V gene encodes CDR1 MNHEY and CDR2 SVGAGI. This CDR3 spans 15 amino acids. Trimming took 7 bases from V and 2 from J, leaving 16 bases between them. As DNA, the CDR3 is TGTGCCAGCACTTTACTAGCAATTCCCACAGATACGCAGTATTTT. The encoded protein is CASTLLAIPTDTQYF.